One sample yielded the 24 T cell receptor beta chains listed below, sequenced in a study of vaccination and CD4 T cells after COVID-19. Their antigens remain unidentified. Documented treatment: approximately nine-day PBMC culture with coronavirus spike peptide pools or control peptides (ViraFEST assay). The study sequenced cultured CD4+ T cell DNA using the Oncomine TCR Beta short-read assay. MiXCR was run by TCRdb on the PCR reads, yielding one entry per CDR3 protein. The sample has more than 6,000 distinct CDR3 sequences, about 20% seen once. Sequences were derived from CD4+ T cells from blood, cultured in vitro, sampled after SARS-CoV-2 vaccination. The source is a human donor who had recovered from COVID-19.

This clonotype is medium-sized (0.01 to 0.1%) within its sample. The gene calls are TRBV6-1 and TRBJ2-5, with 9 bases lining up with TRBD2. The length of the CDR3 is 14 residues. Germline V gene data show CDR1 as MNHNS and CDR2 as SASEGT. V lost 6 bases to trimming and J lost 4 bases; unmatched junction nucleotides: 6. CDR3 coding DNA: TGTGCCAGCAGGCTGGGACTAGCAAGAGAGACCCAGTACTTC. Translation gives CASRLGLARETQYF.

CDR3 loop: CASATRGVDTDTQYF. The CDR3 nucleotides are TGTGCCAGCGCCACGCGAGGGGTCGACACAGATACGCAGTATTTT. J is TRBJ2-3 and V is TRBV27; D tentatively reads TRBD1 or TRBD2 (5 bases each). The ends were cut back, 8 bases at V and 2 bases at J, with 17 bases in the middle. Per germline, CDR1 MNHEY and CDR2 SMNVEV (reference sequence). This CDR3 spans 15 amino acids.

This clonotype was seen a handful of times. The V call is TRBV7-7, the J call TRBJ2-3; the D is unclear. This CDR3 comprises 13 residues. Trimming took off 1 base at V and 2 bases at J, with 4 bases between the two ends. CDR1 SSHAT and CDR2 FNYEAQ come from the germline V gene (reference sequence). The CDR3 reads CASSLGYTDTQYF. In DNA form, the CDR3 reads TGTGCCAGCAGCTTAGGATACACAGATACGCAGTATTTT.

As concerns this clonotype: An end of the junction differs from the germline gene, which may be a read error. The V call is TRBV7-3, the J call TRBJ2-6; TRBD2 matches 7 bases. CDR1 is SGHTA, CDR2 FQGTGA, per germline. The CDR3 is 17 residues long. CDR3 coding DNA: TGTGGCAGCAGCGGGAACGCTCCAGGCTCTGGGGCCAACGTCCTGACTTTC. Its protein product is CGSSGNAPGSGANVLTF.

This clonotype came up a few times. The chain recombines TRBV20-1 with TRBJ2-3; D is unclear. CDR1 and CDR2 from the germline V gene are DFQATT and SNEGSKA (reference sequence). This CDR3 region has 12 residues. Trimming pared 3 bases from V and 0 bases from J, leaving 4 bases between. CDR3 nucleotide sequence: TGCAGTGCTAGCCCTAGCACAGATACGCAGTATTTT. It is translated as CSASPSTDTQYF.

This clonotype was seen more than once but under ten times. The chain employs TRBV29-1 and TRBJ2-2; 11 bases line up with TRBD2. CDR1 and CDR2 from the germline V gene are SQVTM and ANQGSEA. With 5 bases clipped from V and 1 base from J, the junction kept 3 bases outside the gene matches. CDR3 size: 15 residues. The CDR3 sequence: CSVKGTSGNTGELFF. The CDR3 nucleotides read TGCAGCGTTAAAGGGACTAGCGGGAACACCGGGGAGCTGTTTTTT.

The V and J genes are TRBV20-1 and TRBJ2-1, with D perhaps matching TRBD1 (6 bases). The CDR3 extends over 15 amino acids. V was trimmed by 5 bases and J by 2 bases, leaving 16 bases between them. CDR1 is DFQATT, CDR2 SNEGSKA, per germline (reference sequence). DNA of the CDR3: TGCAGTGCTCCTCCCCCCCGGACAGCCTACAATGAGCAGTTCTTC. The encoded protein is CSAPPPRTAYNEQFF.

This clonotype was seen ten or more times. CDR3 DNA: TGTGCCAGCAGCCGCCAGGGACAGGCATCTCTCTACGAGCAGTACTTC. It is translated as CASSRQGQASLYEQYF. The chain joins TRBV28 to TRBJ2-7; 8 nucleotides align to TRBD1. The CDR3 has 16 residues. Germline lookup yields CDR1 MDHEN and CDR2 SYDVKM. V was pared by 6 bases and J by 3 bases, with 13 bases of the junction left unmatched.

This clonotype was seen a handful of times. The chain has TRBV5-1 and TRBJ2-5; weak D call: TRBD2 (6 bases). This CDR3 has 14 amino acids. Germline CDR1 SGHRS, CDR2 YFSETQ. Trimming cost V 4 bases and J 5 bases, with 15 bases left between them. The CDR3 spells CASSTGSLGETQYF. CDR3 nucleotides: TGCGCCAGCAGCACCGGGAGCCTGGGGGAGACCCAGTACTTC.

This chain uses TRBV28 with TRBJ1-6, with D unresolved. Germline V CDR1 and CDR2: MDHEN, SYDVKM. This CDR3 contains 16 residues. V was trimmed by 10 bases and J by 0 bases, leaving 16 bases between them. CDR3 in amino acids: CATGVLRSSYNSPLHF. The CDR3 DNA reads as TGTGCCACCGGAGTCTTGAGGAGCTCCTATAATTCACCCCTCCACTTT. Drawing the rest from reference TRBV28 and TRBJ1-6, the complete variable domain is DVKVTQSSRYLVKRTGEKVFLECVQDMDHENMFWYRQDPGLGLRLIYFSYDVKMKEKGDIPEGYSVSREKKERFSLILESASTNQTSMYLCATGVLRSSYNSPLHFGNGTRLTVT.

In this sample, this clonotype turned up a few times. The V and J genes are TRBV5-1 and TRBJ2-5; 11 bases map to TRBD1. CDR1 and CDR2 (germline): SGHRS, YFSETQ. J was trimmed by 5 bases and V by 4 bases; bases with no gene match: 4. CDR3 length: 14 amino acids. The CDR3 DNA reads as TGCGCCAGCAGCCGGGGGACAGGGGGGGAGACCCAGTACTTC. Translated, it gives CASSRGTGGETQYF.

This clonotype is medium-sized (0.01 to 0.1%). The chain has TRBV6-1 and TRBJ2-5; a possible D gene is TRBD1 (8 bases). The CDR3 totals 14 residues. CDR1 and CDR2 from the germline V gene are MNHNS and SASEGT. Trimming shortened V by 6 bases and J by 4 bases, and 15 bases separated the two germline ends. In DNA, the CDR3 is TGTGCCAGCAGCGGACAGGGAGGGTCAGAGACCCAGTACTTC. This sequence encodes CASSGQGGSETQYF.

This clonotype turned up a few times. The rearrangement joins TRBV28 to TRBJ1-1; maybe TRBD1 (5 bases). V lost 6 bases, J lost 7 bases, and 21 bases lay in between. Germline CDR1 is MDHEN and CDR2 is SYDVKM. The length of the CDR3 is 15 residues. For the CDR3, the DNA is TGTGCCAGCAGCTCCGAGGGGCTGGGGGATAATGAAGCTTTCTTT. Its protein is CASSSEGLGDNEAFF.

This clonotype has just a few counts. The V call is TRBV5-3, the J call TRBJ2-1; 11 positions agree with TRBD2. TRBV5-3 is labeled an ORF, and its function is uncertain. The CDR3 has 17 residues. V gave up 8 bases and J gave up 5 bases; unmatched junction bases: 15. This CDR3 reads CARTELKTSGENNEQFF. In nucleotides, the CDR3 is TGTGCCAGGACAGAACTTAAGACTAGCGGGGAGAACAATGAGCAGTTCTTC.

This sequence joins TRBV7-2 and TRBJ2-3; tentatively, D is TRBD2 (5 bases). This CDR3 spans 17 amino acids. CDR1 is SGHTA and CDR2 is FQGNSA in the germline V gene. V shed 4 bases and J shed 5 bases, with 22 bases lying between them. CDR3 nucleotide sequence: TGTGCCAGCAGCTCCATTTTGGGCCGGTTCCGGGGAGATACGCAGTATTTT. Its protein product is CASSSILGRFRGDTQYF.

This clonotype has ten or more counts. As DNA, the CDR3 is TGCGCCAGCAATAATCCGGGACAGATCTACAATGAGCAGTTCTTC. Amino acids: CASNNPGQIYNEQFF. This chain uses TRBV10-2 with TRBJ2-1; 7 bases agree with TRBD1. V lost 7 bases to trimming and J lost 3 bases; unmatched junction nucleotides: 9. CDR1 is WSHSY, CDR2 SAAADI, per germline. The CDR3 totals 15 residues.

By share, this clonotype counts as medium-sized (0.01 to 0.1%). This chain joins TRBV7-9 and TRBJ2-7; 10 bases line up with TRBD1. This CDR3 spans 14 amino acids. Germline lookup yields CDR1 SEHNR and CDR2 FQNEAQ (reference sequence). V gave up 3 bases and J gave up 3 bases; unmatched junction bases: 2. CDR3 nucleotide sequence: TGTGCCAGCAGCTTCGGACAGGGGGTCTACGAGCAGTACTTC. Translating it yields CASSFGQGVYEQYF.

This chain connects TRBV10-1 to TRBJ2-5; no definite D call. This CDR3 is built from 12 residues. Germline-derived CDR1 and CDR2 are WNHNN and SYGVQD (reference sequence). Deletions cut 4 bases from V and 4 bases from J, with 7 bases between. The CDR3 loop reads CASSALLETQYF. CDR3 nucleotides: TGCGCCAGCAGTGCCCTCCTAGAGACCCAGTACTTC.

The gene calls are TRBV5-1 and TRBJ2-7; 9 bases line up with TRBD1. CDR3 length: 14 amino acids. The V segment lost 1 base and the J segment 7 bases; nucleotides outside the gene matches: 6. From germline, CDR1 is SGHRS and CDR2 YFSETQ. The CDR3 sequence: CASSLQQGAREQYF. The CDR3 coding sequence is TGCGCCAGCAGCTTGCAACAGGGGGCTCGTGAGCAGTACTTC.

CDR3 residues: CSAITGGASEAFF. CDR3 DNA: TGCAGTGCTATCACAGGGGGCGCGTCTGAAGCTTTCTTT. The chain joins TRBV20-1 to TRBJ1-1; TRBD1 matches at 9 bases. This CDR3 has 13 residues. The J segment lost 6 bases and the V segment lost 4 bases, leaving 6 bases of the junction unmatched. Germline V gives CDR1 DFQATT, CDR2 SNEGSKA (reference sequence).

V is TRBV19 and J is TRBJ2-3; D not resolved. V was trimmed by 1 base and J by 0 bases, leaving 11 bases between them. The CDR3 is made up of 16 amino acids. Germline V gives CDR1 LNHDA, CDR2 SQIVND (reference sequence). The CDR3 DNA sequence: TGTGCCAGTAGTATAGTTCGCGGAAGAAGCACAGATACGCAGTATTTT. Amino acids: CASSIVRGRSTDTQYF.

This clonotype was seen only a few times. This chain uses TRBV11-3 with TRBJ2-7, with 7 bases lining up with TRBD1. V lost 3 bases and J lost 4; bases outside the gene matches: 9. The V gene's germline CDR1 is SGHNT and CDR2 YENEEA. The length of the CDR3 is 15 residues. CDR3 in amino acids: CASSFGPGTEYEQYF. The CDR3 region has the DNA TGTGCCAGCAGCTTCGGGCCCGGGACAGAGTACGAGCAGTACTTC. Using reference TRBV11-3 and TRBJ2-7 for the parts outside the CDR3, the full variable domain is EAGVVQSPRYKIIEKKQPVAFWCNPISGHNTLYWYLQNLGQGPELLIRYENEEAVDDSQLPKDRFSAERLKGVDSTLKIQPAELGDSAVYLCASSFGPGTEYEQYFGPGTRLTVT.

This chain connects TRBV27 to TRBJ1-2, with TRBD1 as a possible D gene (5 bases). Trimming pared 5 bases from V and 1 base from J, leaving 14 bases between. Germline CDR1 is MNHEY and CDR2 is SMNVEV (reference sequence). This CDR3 contains 15 residues. This CDR3 reads CASSELAGFNYGYTF. CDR3 coding DNA: TGTGCCAGCAGTGAATTGGCAGGGTTTAACTATGGCTACACCTTC.

This sequence joins TRBV20-1 and TRBJ2-7; tentative D call: TRBD2 (5 bases). This CDR3 region has 16 residues. V was trimmed by 1 base and J by 0 bases, leaving 16 bases between them. Germline V gene sequence: CDR1 DFQATT, CDR2 SNEGSKA (reference sequence). CDR3 sequence reads: CSARGPLRTSSYEQYF. CDR3 sequence (DNA): TGCAGTGCTAGAGGCCCCCTAAGAACTAGCTCCTACGAGCAGTACTTC.